This T cell receptor (beta chain) was documented in a study of somatic mutations in cytotoxic T cells in rheumatoid arthritis. The wider study: Flow-sorting brought some V beta antibody-stained T-cell populations to nearly 100% purity, V beta1+ cells sequenced for TCRB among them.

Clones were sequenced by immunoSEQ multiplex PCR, and TCRdb holds only the in-frame ones, with some missing. Of around 23,000 clones listed, under 75% are singletons. This clone has a handful of counts. What it binds is unknown. Germline V CDR1 and CDR2: SGDLS, YYNGEE. The CDR3 runs to 16 residues. With 0 bases clipped from V and 5 bases from J, the junction kept 7 bases outside the gene matches. Whole-study results and caveats: The identity of the antigens targeted by the expanded CD8+ clones remained unknown. In rheumatoid arthritis patients, unlike healthy controls, CD8+ clonality rose with age.

This TCR was sampled from a woman under 30 in good health. The specimen sequenced was CD8+ T cells sorted from blood. This rearrangement joins TRBV9 to TRBJ2-2; 7 nucleotides match TRBD1. CDR3 loop: CASSVDWDSLTGELFF. The CDR3 coding sequence is TGTGCCAGCAGCGTAGACTGGGACAGCTTAACCGGGGAGCTGTTTTTT.